This T cell receptor (beta chain) appears in the sequencing data of a study of T cells after yellow fever vaccination (dated by TCRdb to between 2019 and 2020). For the wider study: Staining for CD3, CD45RA, CCR7 and CD95 was used to sort memory subsets (EM, EMRA, CM and Tscm) on a BD FACS Aria III. The SMART-Seq v4 Ultra Low Input RNA kit was used to prepare libraries from fractions with low cell numbers. Bulk TCR alpha and beta repertoires were sequenced longitudinally to track T-cell clones before and after primary and booster YFV17D yellow fever vaccination. The cohort comprised two healthy male donors, one aged 18 to 30 and one aged 30 to 40 years. Blood was drawn at multiple timepoints before and after primary and secondary immunization, with bulk PBMC replicates and cell subsets isolated. Sorting of memory subsets took place on days 0, 15 and 45 and at 18 months after primary vaccination, as well as on days 0, 15 and 45 after the 30-year booster.

Read against the paper, the sample's treatment or condition label means: live attenuated yellow fever vaccine strain. PBMCs were isolated from peripheral blood using a standard Ficoll-Paque protocol. RNA from sorted memory subsets was extracted with the RNeasy Micro Kit. Broader findings and caveats from the paper: Compared with the primary T-cell response, the secondary T-cell response was weaker but faster, peaking on day 5 rather than day 15. Most clones expanded after primary vaccination (about 96% of CD4 and around 88% of CD8) were re-detected after the booster, suggesting that broad memory maintenance occurred. Computational filtering was needed because FACS-sorted repertoires could contain abundant contaminating clonotypes from the bulk population. In the sorted memory subsets on day 0, nearly all of the vaccine-responding clonotypes fell below detection. Only a couple of donors were included in the study, so the extent to which the findings can be generalized is limited. A small share of clonotypes occurred in both CD4 and CD8 compartments, likely arising from convergent recombination.

Sequencing took place on an Illumina NovaSeq 6000. Synthesis of TCR cDNA relied on 5'RACE template switching, a step that introduced a universal primer site along with unique molecular identifiers. cDNA synthesis was primed from both the TCR alpha and TCR beta constant segments. Libraries were amplified in two PCR steps, with sample barcodes and sequencing adapters added in the second step. Libraries were sequenced on Illumina HiSeq 2500 (2x100 bp) or NovaSeq (2x150 bp). In the original analysis: MIGEC handled demultiplexing of reads and collapsing into UMI consensus sequences, while MiXCR performed V(D)J alignment. Vaccine-responding clonotypes were identified with edgeR using replicate PBMC samples, with FDR below 0.01 and a log2 fold change above 5 up to day 15 being required. Each bulk clonotype was labeled CD4 or CD8 based on which sequenced repertoire, CD4 or CD8, contained the clonotype at higher abundance. To estimate the distribution of each clone across memory phenotypes, clonotype frequencies in memory subsets were weighted by FACS-sorted cell numbers. Using fastp trimming at Q25 and MiXCR clonotype assembly, TCRdb reanalyzed the public sequencing data and kept in-frame beta chains. Identical CDR3 proteins give one entry, which carries the most common genes and DNA. The V and J calls reflect TCRdb's pipeline rather than the authors' work. Recorded for this sample are about 50,000 distinct CDR3 sequences; approximately 6% of them occurred a single time. Jointly, the top ten make up roughly 30% of the sample.

This clonotype was seen a few times. No clone much larger than this one lies a single base away; base qualities are absent. Cut back by 0 bases and 2 bases, the V and J ends lie 14 bases apart. The germline V gene gives CDR1 as SGHRS and CDR2 as YFSETQ. Counted from cysteine to phenylalanine, this CDR3 has 16 amino acids. Only CDR3 DNA is held: 48 bases, read in frame from base 1. The clonotype originates from a man aged 18 to 29 who received the YFV17D yellow fever vaccine. The chain couples TRBV5-1 to TRBJ2-5; 5 matching bases give a weak D call of TRBD1. The sample here was PBMCs, either bulk or a sorted T-cell subset (CD4+, CD8+, memory, or dextramer-sorted; not recorded which), taken on the day of the yellow fever booster vaccination. The nucleotide sequence reads as follows: TGCGCCAGCAGCTTGGCTATAGGGGCACAACAAGAGACCCAGTACTTC. Its product reads: CASSLAIGAQQETQYF.